At least ten counts were recorded for the clone carrying this T cell receptor beta chain. The data were taken from a study of T cells in Graves' hyperthyroidism and ophthalmopathy. The V and J ends lost 4 bases and 0 bases respectively, with 13 bases between them. The CDR3 loop spans 15 amino acids. CDR1 SGHVS and CDR2 FNYEAQ come from the germline V gene. Authors of the study amplified TCR beta CDR3 regions from RNA transcripts. Researchers ran a first-round RT-PCR on the TCR CDR3 using the HTBI primer set. TCRdb itself ran the multiplex PCR reads through MiXCR, one entry per CDR3 protein. The sample shows around 440,000 distinct CDR3 sequences, 15% to 18% of them seen only once.

The clonotype comes from a woman aged 18-29 years with Graves' hyperthyroidism. The J gene is TRBJ2-7, the V gene TRBV7-6; either TRBD1 or TRBD2 may supply D (5 bases each). Source material: blood. CDR3 residues: CASSSASGPSYEQYF. CDR3 nucleotide sequence: TGTGCCAGCAGCTCGGCCTCGGGACCCTCCTACGAGCAGTACTTC. Full variable domain (missing parts from reference TRBV7-6 and TRBJ2-7): GAGVSQSPRYKVTKRGQDVALRCDPISGHVSLYWYRQALGQGPEFLTYFNYEAQQDKSGLPNDRFSAERPEGSISTLTIQRTEQRDSAMYRCASSSASGPSYEQYFGPGTRLTVT.